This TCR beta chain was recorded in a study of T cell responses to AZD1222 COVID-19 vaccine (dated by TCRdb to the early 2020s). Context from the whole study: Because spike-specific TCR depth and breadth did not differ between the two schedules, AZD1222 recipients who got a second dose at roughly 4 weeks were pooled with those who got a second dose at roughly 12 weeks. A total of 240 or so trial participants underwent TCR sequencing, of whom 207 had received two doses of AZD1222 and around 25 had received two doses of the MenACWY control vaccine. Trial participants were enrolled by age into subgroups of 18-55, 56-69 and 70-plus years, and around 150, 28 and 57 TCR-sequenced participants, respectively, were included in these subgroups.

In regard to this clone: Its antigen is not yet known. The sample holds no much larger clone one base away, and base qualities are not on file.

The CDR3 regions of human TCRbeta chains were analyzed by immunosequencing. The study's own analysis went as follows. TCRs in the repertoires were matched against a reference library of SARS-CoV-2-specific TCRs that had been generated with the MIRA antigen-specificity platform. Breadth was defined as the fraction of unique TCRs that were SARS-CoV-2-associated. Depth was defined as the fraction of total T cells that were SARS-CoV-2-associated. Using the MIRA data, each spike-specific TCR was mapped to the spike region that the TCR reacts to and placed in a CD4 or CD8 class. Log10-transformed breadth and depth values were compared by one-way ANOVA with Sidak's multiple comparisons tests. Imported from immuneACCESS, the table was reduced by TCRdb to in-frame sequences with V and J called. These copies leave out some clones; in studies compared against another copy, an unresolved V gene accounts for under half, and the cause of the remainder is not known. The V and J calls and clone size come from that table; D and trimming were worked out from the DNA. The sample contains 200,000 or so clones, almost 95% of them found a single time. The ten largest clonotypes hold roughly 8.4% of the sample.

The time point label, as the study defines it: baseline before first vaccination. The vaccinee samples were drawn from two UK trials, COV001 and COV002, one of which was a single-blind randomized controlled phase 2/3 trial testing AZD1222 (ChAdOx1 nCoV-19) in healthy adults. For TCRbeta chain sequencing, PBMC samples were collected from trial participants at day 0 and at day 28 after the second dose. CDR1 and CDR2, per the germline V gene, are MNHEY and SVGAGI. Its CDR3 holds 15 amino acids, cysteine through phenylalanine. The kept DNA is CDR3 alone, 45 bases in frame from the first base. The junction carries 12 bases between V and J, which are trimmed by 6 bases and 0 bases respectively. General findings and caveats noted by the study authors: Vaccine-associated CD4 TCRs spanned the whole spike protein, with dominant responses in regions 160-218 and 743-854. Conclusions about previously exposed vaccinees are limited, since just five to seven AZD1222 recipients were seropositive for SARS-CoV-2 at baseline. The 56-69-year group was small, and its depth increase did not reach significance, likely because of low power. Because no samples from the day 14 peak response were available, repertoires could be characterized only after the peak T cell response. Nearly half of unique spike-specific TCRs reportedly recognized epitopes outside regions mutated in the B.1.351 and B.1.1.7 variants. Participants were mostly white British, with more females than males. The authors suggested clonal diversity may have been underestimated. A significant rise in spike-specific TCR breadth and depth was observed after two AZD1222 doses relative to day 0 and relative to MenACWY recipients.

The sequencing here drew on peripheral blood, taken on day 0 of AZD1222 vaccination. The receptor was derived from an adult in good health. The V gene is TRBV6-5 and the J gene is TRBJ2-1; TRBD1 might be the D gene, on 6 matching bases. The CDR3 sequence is CASSSDSSSYNEQFF. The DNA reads TGTGCCAGCAGCTCGGACAGTAGCTCCTACAATGAGCAGTTCTTC.